Listed below are T cell receptor beta chains from one sample, sequenced in a study of a mutant IDH1 vaccine in newly diagnosed glioma. Method: immunoSEQ multiplex PCR; TCRdb's copy keeps in-frame clones and lacks some. The sample lists 25,000 to 35,000 clones; roughly 90% were seen once. Which antigens these TCRs recognize remains unknown. This specimen was PBMCs, taken from a glioma patient whose treatment included an IDH1 peptide vaccine. The receptors originated from a man aged 35-49 years with glioma. The CDR3 runs from the conserved cysteine through the conserved F or W. The order of the fields is J gene, clone size, V gene, D gene, CDR3 protein, CDR3 DNA. The D gene is left open where the match is weak. Some rows mark clone size as missing; the rest say once, few, many or name a class of expanded clone.

j_call: TRBJ1-6
clone_size: -
v_call: TRBV5-1
d_call: -
cdr3_aa: CASSLALGNSPLHF
cdr3_nt: TGCGCCAGCAGCTTGGCCTTAGGGAATTCACCCCTCCACTTT

j_call: TRBJ2-7
clone_size: -
v_call: TRBV4-1
d_call: -
cdr3_aa: CASSQQATVSYEQYF
cdr3_nt: TGCGCCAGCAGCCAGCAGGCGACAGTCTCCTACGAGCAGTACTTC

j_call: TRBJ1-6
clone_size: -
v_call: TRBV30
d_call: -
cdr3_aa: CAWSFSTGSSPLHF
cdr3_nt: TGTGCCTGGAGTTTCTCAACAGGGTCCTCACCCCTCCACTTT

j_call: TRBJ2-7
clone_size: -
v_call: TRBV15
d_call: -
cdr3_aa: CATSRARDSEQYF
cdr3_nt: TGTGCCACCAGCAGAGCTCGCGATTCCGAGCAGTACTTC

j_call: TRBJ1-6
clone_size: -
v_call: TRBV10-3
d_call: TRBD1
cdr3_aa: CATGQGEAPLHF
cdr3_nt: TGTGCCACCGGACAGGGGGAGGCACCCCTCCACTTT

j_call: TRBJ1-4
clone_size: -
v_call: TRBV21-1
d_call: -
cdr3_aa: CASSLRDSTMKLFF
cdr3_nt: TGTGCCAGCAGCTTACGGGACAGTACTATGAAACTGTTTTTT

j_call: TRBJ2-5
clone_size: once
v_call: TRBV5-4
d_call: -
cdr3_aa: CASSLDPGVERTQYF
cdr3_nt: TGTGCCAGCAGCCTAGACCCAGGGGTGGAAAGGACCCAGTACTTC

j_call: TRBJ1-5
clone_size: -
v_call: TRBV29-1
d_call: -
cdr3_aa: CSVDSGGDQPQHF
cdr3_nt: TGCAGCGTTGATTCGGGTGGGGATCAGCCCCAGCATTTT

j_call: TRBJ2-1
clone_size: -
v_call: TRBV18
d_call: -
cdr3_aa: CASSPANEQFF
cdr3_nt: TGTGCCAGCTCACCCGCCAATGAGCAGTTCTTC

j_call: TRBJ2-3
clone_size: -
v_call: TRBV27
d_call: -
cdr3_aa: CASSFSGFSSTDTQYF
cdr3_nt: TGTGCCAGCAGTTTCTCCGGGTTCTCTAGCACAGATACGCAGTATTTT

j_call: TRBJ2-7
clone_size: once
v_call: TRBV6-5
d_call: -
cdr3_aa: CASSYGLSYEQYF
cdr3_nt: TGTGCCAGCAGTTACGGGCTGTCCTACGAGCAGTACTTC

j_call: TRBJ1-2
clone_size: once
v_call: TRBV7-2
d_call: TRBD1
cdr3_aa: CASSDYSSGGQSFYGYTF
cdr3_nt: TGTGCCAGCAGCGATTATAGCTCAGGGGGGCAGAGCTTCTATGGCTACACCTTC

j_call: TRBJ1-2
clone_size: -
v_call: TRBV6-6
d_call: TRBD1
cdr3_aa: CASPYRPGGYYGYTF
cdr3_nt: TGTGCCAGCCCCTACCGGCCAGGGGGTTACTATGGCTACACCTTC